What follows are 23 T cell receptor beta chains derived from one specimen sequenced in a study of T cells in Graves' hyperthyroidism and ophthalmopathy. What was amplified from RNA transcripts were TCR beta CDR3 regions. The HTBI set primed first-round TCR CDR3 RT-PCR. TCRdb re-derived calls from the multiplex PCR reads in MiXCR, one entry per CDR3 protein. The sample shows 550,000 to 850,000 distinct CDR3 sequences, roughly a sixth of them seen only once. The specimen sequenced was blood. Receptors originate from a woman between 50 and 59 years old with Graves' hyperthyroidism that later progressed to Graves' ophthalmopathy.

This clonotype was recorded at least ten times. The rearrangement joins TRBV12-3 or TRBV12-4 to TRBJ2-1; D is perhaps TRBD1 (5 bases). The CDR3 loop spans 16 amino acids. The V end was cut by 4 bases, the J end by 0 bases, with 13 bases between. CDR3 sequence (DNA): TGTGCCAGCAGTTCCCAGGGTCGAAGCTCCTACAATGAGCAGTTCTTC. The encoded protein is CASSSQGRSSYNEQFF.

In this sample, this clonotype turned up many times. The chain couples TRBV12-3 or TRBV12-4 to TRBJ1-5; tentatively, D is TRBD1 (5 bases). This CDR3 comprises 17 residues. V gave up 7 bases and J gave up 4 bases, with 23 bases separating them. As DNA, the CDR3 is TGTGCCAGCAACCCATCGACAGACTCGCGCTCTAATCAGCCCCAGCATTTT. Translated, it gives CASNPSTDSRSNQPQHF.

This clonotype was recorded at least ten times. The chain links TRBV3-1 to TRBJ1-5; 7 positions match TRBD1. The V segment lost 0 bases and the J segment 6 bases; nucleotides outside the gene matches: 5. The CDR3 covers 15 residues. Germline V CDR1 and CDR2: LGHDT, YNNKEL (reference sequence). The CDR3 spells CASSQDRQGGQPQHF. The CDR3, as DNA: TGTGCCAGCAGCCAAGATAGACAGGGAGGTCAGCCCCAGCATTTT. Using reference TRBV3-1 and TRBJ1-5 for the parts outside the CDR3, the full variable domain is DTAVSQTPKYLVTQMGNDKSIKCEQNLGHDTMYWYKQDSKKFLKIMFSYNNKELIINETVPNRFSPKSPDKAHLNLHINSLELGDSAVYFCASSQDRQGGQPQHFGDGTRLSIL.

V and J are TRBV6-2 or TRBV6-3 and TRBJ1-4; weak D call: TRBD1 (5 bases). This CDR3 region has 14 residues. Germline values: CDR1 MNHEY, CDR2 SVGEGT. Trimming removed 2 bases from V and 7 bases from J, with 11 bases in between. In DNA form, the CDR3 reads TGTGCCAGCAGTTACCAGGGATCCCGTGAAAAACTGTTTTTT. Translated, it gives CASSYQGSREKLFF.

Regarding this clonotype: A much larger clone is a single base away; this may be a read error. This chain joins TRBV12-3 or TRBV12-4 and TRBJ2-7, with 7 bases fitting TRBD1. The CDR3 has 13 amino acids. Germline trimming cut 5 bases from V and 5 bases from J; bases unmatched to any gene: 6. CDR3 loop: CASSLGQADEQYF. Written as DNA, the CDR3 is TGTGCCAGCAGTCTCGGACAGGCGGACGAGCAGTACTTC.

This clonotype was picked up a small number of times. The CDR3 sequence is CASSVVFGRAREQFF. The CDR3 region has the DNA TGTGCCAGCAGTGTTGTTTTCGGAAGGGCTCGGGAGCAGTTCTTC. The chain recombines TRBV25-1 with TRBJ2-1; no definite D call. CDR3 length equals 15 residues. Germline V gene sequence: CDR1 MGHDK, CDR2 SYGVNS. Deletions cut 4 bases from V and 10 bases from J, with 20 bases between.

This clonotype showed up just a few times. V usage is TRBV13 and J usage is TRBJ2-1, with D tentatively TRBD2 (6 bases). Germline V gives CDR1 PRHDT, CDR2 FYEKMQ (reference sequence). CDR3 length equals 14 residues. V was trimmed by 7 bases and J by 0 bases, leaving 10 bases between them. The CDR3 DNA is TGTGCCAGCATGGGGGGTACCTCCTACAATGAGCAGTTCTTC. Its translation: CASMGGTSYNEQFF.

This clonotype was detected a few times. The chain recombines TRBV27 with TRBJ2-7, with D maybe TRBD1 (6 bases). CDR3 length: 14 residues. The V gene lost 3 bases and the J gene lost 3 bases, with 12 bases spanning the gap. Germline V lookup: CDR1 MNHEY, CDR2 SMNVEV (reference sequence). This CDR3 is CASSLSDRSYEQYF. The CDR3, as DNA: TGTGCCAGCAGTTTGAGCGACAGGAGCTACGAGCAGTACTTC.

The table lists this clonotype with a few counts. The rearrangement joins TRBV6-5 to TRBJ1-1; D gene ambiguous. This CDR3 has 14 amino acids. The germline CDR1 and CDR2 sequences are MNHEY and SVGAGI. Trimming removed 2 bases from V and 0 bases from J, with 7 bases in between. CDR3 nucleotides: TGTGCCAGCAGTTACCGAGAGATGAACACTGAAGCTTTCTTT. It codes for CASSYREMNTEAFF.

This clonotype was seen at least ten times. The V call is TRBV11-2, the J call TRBJ2-3, with 7 nucleotides matching TRBD1. This CDR3 is built from 15 residues. V shed 5 bases and J 1 base; nucleotides not matched to a gene: 6. Germline V lookup: CDR1 SGHAT, CDR2 FQNNGV. The CDR3 reads CASSQGVGGTDTQYF. In DNA form, the CDR3 reads TGTGCCAGCAGCCAGGGGGTAGGGGGCACAGATACGCAGTATTTT.

This clonotype was observed a few times. The rearrangement joins TRBV2 to TRBJ1-2; D not certain. V gave up 7 bases and J gave up 4 bases, with 13 bases separating them. The V gene's germline CDR1 is SNHLY and CDR2 FYNNEI. The CDR3 has 13 residues. The CDR3 here is CASKTQTLYGYTF. CDR3 nucleotide sequence: TGTGCCAGCAAAACCCAAACTCTCTATGGCTACACCTTC.

This clonotype was detected many times. The rearrangement joins TRBV6-5 to TRBJ1-1, with D hard to call. Germline V gene data show CDR1 as MNHEY and CDR2 as SVGAGI. Trimming took 0 bases from V and 7 from J, leaving 12 bases between them. The CDR3 covers 14 residues. The CDR3 DNA sequence: TGTGCCAGCAGTTACTCGAGGCAGGCCTATGAAGCTTTCTTT. This gives the protein CASSYSRQAYEAFF.

The rearrangement uses TRBV19 and TRBJ2-7; 7 bases align to TRBD1. Germline CDR1 is LNHDA and CDR2 is SQIVND (reference sequence). The CDR3 is made up of 14 amino acids. The junction had 7 bases not matched to a gene; V was cut back by 3 bases and J by 5 bases. The CDR3 loop reads CASSMFQGVDEQYF. Here the CDR3 DNA reads TGTGCCAGTAGTATGTTCCAGGGGGTCGACGAGCAGTACTTC. Complete variable domain (other parts from reference TRBV19 and TRBJ2-7): DGGITQSPKYLFRKEGQNVTLSCEQNLNHDAMYWYRQDPGQGLRLIYYSQIVNDFQKGDIAEGYSVSREKKESFPLTVTSAQKNPTAFYLCASSMFQGVDEQYFGPGTRLTVT.

This chain links TRBV19 with TRBJ1-1; D ambiguous. Germline CDR1 reads LNHDA; CDR2 reads SQIVND (reference sequence). The CDR3 spans 15 residues. V was shortened by 6 bases and J by 0 bases, with 14 bases between the two germline ends. CDR3 amino acids: CASSNLRAMNTEAFF. CDR3 bases: TGTGCCAGTAGCAACTTAAGGGCCATGAACACTGAAGCTTTCTTT.

This clonotype was observed many times. The genes are TRBV27 and TRBJ1-2; the D gene is possibly TRBD1 (6 bases). V lost 5 bases and J 7 bases, leaving 11 bases between the germline ends. Per the germline V gene, CDR1 is MNHEY and CDR2 is SMNVEV (reference sequence). The CDR3 covers 12 residues. The CDR3 is CASSMGGAGYTF. In DNA, the CDR3 is TGTGCCAGCAGTATGGGGGGCGCTGGCTACACCTTC.

This chain joins TRBV19 and TRBJ2-2; TRBD1 is a possible D gene (5 bases). Trimming removed 2 bases at V and 5 bases at J, with 9 bases between. The CDR3 totals 14 residues. CDR1 LNHDA and CDR2 SQIVND come from the germline V gene (reference sequence). CDR3 in DNA: TGTGCCAGTAGTATACCGACAGTAACCGGGGAGCTGTTTTTT. This codes for CASSIPTVTGELFF.

This chain's CDR3 is CAWSVNMGGADTQYF. The CDR3 DNA reads as TGTGCCTGGAGTGTGAATATGGGGGGAGCAGATACGCAGTATTTT. The chain combines TRBV30 with TRBJ2-3; tentative D call: TRBD2 (6 bases). Germline CDR1 is GTSNPN and CDR2 is SVGIG (reference sequence). The CDR3 totals 15 residues. The ends were cut back, 0 bases at V and 4 bases at J, with 14 bases in the middle.

This clonotype was recorded a few times. This chain links TRBV10-3 with TRBJ2-1; D assignment may be TRBD1 or TRBD2 (5 bases each). CDR1 ENHRY and CDR2 SYGVKD come from the germline V gene. Between the trimmed V and J ends, which lost 4 bases and 9 bases, there was a span of 22 bases. The CDR3 spans 16 residues. The CDR3 sequence is CAISAQVGTAGGEQFF. The CDR3 DNA reads TGTGCCATCAGTGCGCAGGTGGGGACCGCGGGCGGTGAGCAGTTCTTC.

The genes are TRBV7-9 and TRBJ2-7; TRBD1 aligns across 7 bases. This CDR3 has 15 amino acids. The trim removed 5 bases at V and 2 bases at J, leaving 9 bases unmatched. Germline CDR1 reads SEHNR; CDR2 reads FQNEAQ (reference sequence). The CDR3 DNA is TGTGCCAGCAGCCGTCGACAGGGCGTACCCTACGAGCAGTACTTC. Protein: CASSRRQGVPYEQYF.

The table lists this clonotype with many counts. The chain links TRBV12-3 or TRBV12-4 to TRBJ1-1; 8 nucleotides agree with TRBD1. The CDR3 covers 14 residues. V dropped 1 base and J dropped 4; count of bases not matched to a gene: 2. DNA for the CDR3: TGTGCCAGCAGTTTAGAAGACAGGGGCACTGAAGCTTTCTTT. As protein: CASSLEDRGTEAFF.

This clonotype occurred a few times. The chain uses TRBV5-1 and TRBJ2-1, with TRBD1 identical over 8 bases. V dropped 1 base and J dropped 6; count of bases not matched to a gene: 3. The CDR3 is 14 amino acids. The germline V gene has CDR1 SGHRS and CDR2 YFSETQ. The CDR3 DNA follows: TGCGCCAGCAGCTTGACAGGGGGTTCCAATGAGCAGTTCTTC. Its translation is CASSLTGGSNEQFF.

V is TRBV4-1 and J is TRBJ1-5; D is possibly TRBD1 (6 bases). The germline V and J ends were trimmed by 4 bases and 2 bases, with 12 bases remaining between them. The CDR3 sequence is 15 residues long. Germline CDR1 and CDR2: MGHRA and YSYEKL. CDR3 amino acids: CASSLYRVGNQPQHF. As DNA, the CDR3 is TGCGCCAGCAGCCTTTACAGGGTGGGCAATCAGCCCCAGCATTTT.

Many counts were recorded for this clonotype. The J gene is TRBJ2-3, the V gene TRBV12-3 or TRBV12-4, with D possibly TRBD2 on 6 matching bases. There are 15 residues in the CDR3. V lost 5 bases and J lost 4, with 16 bases in between. In nucleotides, the CDR3 is TGTGCCAGCAGTCCCCCGGGGGATAAGGCAGATACGCAGTATTTT. As protein: CASSPPGDKADTQYF.